The sequence of this T cell receptor (beta chain) was determined in a study of identifying expanded T cells in peripheral blood (dated by TCRdb to 2018 to 2020). Notes on the research overall: Four technical replicates, made by sequencing separate aliquots from the same pool of genomic DNA, were compared pairwise. Overall study results and their limits: Across all healthy-donor time intervals, the beta-binomial model significantly lowered both the number of clones called differentially abundant and the false-positive rate. The binomial model flagged around 1.3 differentially abundant clones between technical replicates, compared with about 16.4 over around two weeks and 19 over around four weeks. The authors expected biological variance in healthy repertoires might increase further over much longer intervals such as months to years. In all healthy donors, the variance in clone template counts between samples taken roughly 14 days apart rose significantly as total template count increased.

During the collection period, no infections or other immune events were recorded for the healthy donors. Blood repertoires from healthy donors were used as a training cohort for calibrating time-dependent variance in a beta-binomial model of differential abundance of T-cell clones. The training cohort included 10 healthy donors, of whom 3 were female and 7 were male. The donors were between roughly 25 and 70 years old, with an average age of roughly 40 years. Obtained from a commercial supplier, whole blood was collected from each healthy donor at three time points set around 2 weeks apart. Genomic DNA was extracted from unsorted whole blood for immunosequencing. Worth noting for this clone: Its antigen remains unidentified. One base away there is no much larger clone; base qualities are not given.

V is cut back by 5 bases and J by 10 bases, with 11 bases in the junction unmatched. CDR1 and CDR2 are read off the germline V gene as SQVTM and ANQGSEA. Measured from the cysteine to the phenylalanine, the CDR3 is 15 residues long. Of all the DNA, just the CDR3 is kept, 45 bases in frame from base 1. TCRbeta CDR3 regions were profiled with the immunoSEQ Assay using bias-controlled multiplex PCR amplification of genomic DNA. For the original study's pipeline: The absolute abundance of each unique TCRbeta CDR3 region was quantified after sequences were collapsed and filtered. Differential abundance was tested with a binomial (Fisher-equivalent) model and with a beta-binomial model adding time-dependent variance fitted from healthy donors. Clones with fewer than 5 combined templates were removed, and differential abundance was called for clones with a Benjamini-Hochberg FDR below 0.01. The form v = (b*log(k)+a)^2 was used to model beta-binomial variance as a function of total template count across the two samples. TCRdb stores this immuneACCESS table with in-frame sequences only. Part of the clones is absent; in the studies checked, under half of the shortfall reflects unresolved V genes, and no reason is known for the rest. D and trimming were read from the DNA, whereas the V and J calls and clone size are those reported in that table. Present in this sample are fewer than 60,000 clones, approximately 79% of which were seen just once. The top ten clones comprise approximately 14% of the sample.

The sequenced sample consisted of blood. The sequence joins TRBV29-1 to TRBJ2-1; TRBD2 agrees with 13 junctional bases. This clonotype was obtained from a person aged 18 to 69 in good health. The DNA sequence is given as TGCAGCGTTTCTAAACCGGGACTAGCGGGGAGCGAGCAGTTCTTC. Translated, this gives CSVSKPGLAGSEQFF.